These T cell receptor beta chains were read from a single sample in a study of blood T cell repertoires in COVID-19. Sequencing used immunoSEQ multiplex PCR; TCRdb keeps in-frame clones, though not all of them. The sample includes some 38,000 clones, approximately 90% of them seen just once. Material: peripheral blood. The source is a woman in her twenties or thirties in a cohort sampled during active COVID-19. CDR3s include the opening cysteine and the closing phenylalanine or tryptophan. A D gene is named only where the DNA matches it firmly. For some rows the clone size is stated as once, few or many, or as a class when expanded; others skip it.

CDR3aa | CDR3nt | abundance | j_gene | d_gene | v_gene
CATSDSETSEKSDEQFF | TGTGCCACCAGTGATTCGGAGACTAGCGAAAAATCGGATGAGCAGTTCTTC | - | TRBJ2-1 | TRBD2 | TRBV24-1
CASRGTGTGNEKLFF | TGTGCCAGCAGGGGAACCGGGACAGGGAATGAAAAACTGTTTTTT | - | TRBJ1-4 | TRBD1 | TRBV6-5
CASSYEGGRNQPQHF | TGTGCCAGCAGTTACGAGGGAGGTAGGAATCAGCCCCAGCATTTT | - | TRBJ1-5 | - | TRBV6-2/TRBV6-3
CASSPLSRGTHYSYEQYF | TGTGCCAGCAGCCCCCTTTCCCGGGGGACCCACTACTCCTACGAGCAGTACTTC | - | TRBJ2-7 | - | TRBV11-3
CAIRTSGRASDTQYF | TGTGCCATCCGGACTAGCGGGAGGGCCTCAGATACGCAGTATTTT | - | TRBJ2-3 | TRBD2 | TRBV6-1
CASSYRGQGIEKLFF | TGTGCCAGCAGTTACCGGGGACAGGGGATTGAAAAACTGTTTTTT | - | TRBJ1-4 | TRBD1 | TRBV6-5
CASSELAGDLEQFF | TGCGCCAGCAGTGAGCTAGCGGGGGACCTTGAGCAGTTCTTC | - | TRBJ2-1 | TRBD2 | TRBV10-2
CASSHTGGRDGYTF | TGTGCCAGCAGCCATACAGGCGGGAGAGATGGCTACACCTTC | - | TRBJ1-2 | - | TRBV7-9
CASMANTGELFF | TGCGCCAGCATGGCAAACACCGGGGAGCTGTTTTTT | - | TRBJ2-2 | - | TRBV10-1
CAWNWAVSGNTIYF | TGTGCCTGGAATTGGGCAGTCTCTGGAAACACCATATATTTT | - | TRBJ1-3 | - | TRBV30
CASSGQGITYNEQFF | TGTGCCAGCAGTGGACAGGGGATAACCTACAATGAGCAGTTCTTC | - | TRBJ2-1 | TRBD1 | TRBV28
CAEGGGSGNTIYF | TGTGCCGAGGGGGGGGGCTCTGGAAACACCATATATTTT | - | TRBJ1-3 | - | TRBV6-5
CASSQGTSGRGSSYEQYF | TGCGCCAGCAGCCAAGGGACTAGCGGGAGGGGGAGCTCCTACGAGCAGTACTTC | - | TRBJ2-7 | TRBD2 | TRBV4-3
CATKRTGRSNQPQHF | TGTGCCACCAAACGGACAGGCCGTAGCAATCAGCCCCAGCATTTT | - | TRBJ1-5 | TRBD1 | TRBV19
CASSLITSGSTDTQYF | TGTGCCAGCAGTTTGATTACTAGTGGGAGCACAGATACGCAGTATTTT | once | TRBJ2-3 | - | TRBV28
CASSLKKEAWAGAVTGELFF | TGTGCCAGCAGCCTCAAAAAAGAAGCTTGGGCGGGAGCGGTCACCGGGGAGCTGTTTTTT | - | TRBJ2-2 | TRBD2 | TRBV3-1/TRBV3-2
CASSFRGYNYEQYF | TGTGCCAGCAGCTTCAGGGGGTACAACTACGAGCAGTACTTC | - | TRBJ2-7 | TRBD1 | TRBV3-1/TRBV3-2
CSVRQSITEAFF | TGCAGCGTTAGACAGTCAATCACTGAAGCTTTCTTT | - | TRBJ1-1 | - | TRBV29-1
CASSGAGGPNNEQFF | TGTGCCAGCAGCGGGGCGGGAGGGCCGAACAATGAGCAGTTCTTC | - | TRBJ2-1 | TRBD2 | TRBV9
CASSPTTSGPYF | TGTGCCAGCAGTCCTACGACTAGCGGGCCATACTTC | - | TRBJ2-7 | TRBD2 | TRBV7-2
CASTGQGVGETQYF | TGTGCCAGCACTGGACAGGGGGTCGGAGAGACCCAGTACTTC | - | TRBJ2-5 | TRBD1 | TRBV2
CAWLPFPGGEQYF | TGTGCCTGGCTTCCCTTTCCCGGGGGCGAGCAGTACTTC | - | TRBJ2-7 | - | TRBV30
CASTLGAGGNEQFF | TGTGCCAGCACCCTGGGAGCGGGAGGGAATGAGCAGTTCTTC | - | TRBJ2-1 | TRBD2 | TRBV5-4
CASSSQGYGYTF | TGTGCCAGCAGTTCACAGGGGTATGGCTACACCTTC | - | TRBJ1-2 | TRBD1 | TRBV27
CASSYSGGSYEQYF | TGTGCCAGCAGCTACTCAGGGGGAAGCTACGAGCAGTACTTC | - | TRBJ2-7 | TRBD1 | TRBV27
CSVEEPHRVREQFF | TGCAGCGTTGAGGAACCCCACCGGGTACGTGAGCAGTTCTTC | - | TRBJ2-1 | - | TRBV29-1
CASSFGQGDEQFF | TGTGCCAGCAGTTTCGGACAGGGCGATGAGCAGTTCTTC | - | TRBJ2-1 | TRBD1 | TRBV6-5
CASSLFYPTIEVAAFF | TGTGCCAGCAGCTTGTTCTATCCGACCATCGAGGTTGCGGCTTTCTTT | - | TRBJ1-1 | - | TRBV11-2
CASSFGTGATFF | - | - | TRBJ1-1 | - | TRBV11-2
CASSLDLDTEAFF | TGCGCCAGCAGCTTGGATCTTGACACTGAAGCTTTCTTT | - | TRBJ1-1 | - | TRBV5-1
CASSQVSLSGGGGQYF | TGCGCCAGCAGCCAAGTTTCGCTTTCTGGAGGGGGGGGGCAGTATTTT | - | TRBJ2-3 | - | TRBV4-1
CASSVAGTSYNEQFF | TGTGCCAGCAGCGTGGCGGGAACATCCTACAATGAGCAGTTCTTC | - | TRBJ2-1 | - | TRBV9
CASSPSRGQGNEQYF | TGTGCCAGCAGTCCAAGCCGAGGACAGGGGAACGAGCAGTACTTC | - | TRBJ2-7 | TRBD1 | TRBV28
CASSSGQTPYNEQFF | TGTGCCAGCAGCTCGGGACAGACCCCCTACAATGAGCAGTTCTTC | - | TRBJ2-1 | TRBD1 | TRBV11-2
CASSLDSYEQYF | TGTGCCAGCAGCTTAGACAGCTACGAGCAGTACTTC | - | TRBJ2-7 | - | TRBV11-3
CASSQERSGGKYEQYF | TGTGCCAGCAGCCAAGAAAGGTCGGGCGGGAAATACGAGCAGTACTTC | - | TRBJ2-7 | - | TRBV3-1/TRBV3-2
CASLRQGKNTEAFF | TGTGCCAGTTTGCGACAGGGAAAGAACACTGAAGCTTTCTTT | - | TRBJ1-1 | TRBD1 | TRBV19
CASSPGLNQPQHF | TGTGCCAGCTCACCGGGCCTTAATCAGCCCCAGCATTTT | - | TRBJ1-5 | - | TRBV18
CASSLRRQGLTNEKLFF | TGTGCCAGCAGCTTAAGGAGACAGGGTCTCACTAATGAAAAACTGTTTTTT | - | TRBJ1-4 | TRBD1 | TRBV7-8
CATSDSGGNQPQHF | TGTGCCACCAGTGATTCAGGGGGCAATCAGCCCCAGCATTTT | - | TRBJ1-5 | - | TRBV24-1
CSVEPTGEGWGFTANYGYTF | TGCAGCGTTGAGCCGACAGGGGAAGGATGGGGGTTTACGGCTAACTATGGCTACACCTTC | - | TRBJ1-2 | TRBD1 | TRBV29-1
CASSYSSGSGNTIYF | TGTGCCAGCAGTTACTCGTCAGGATCTGGAAACACCATATATTTT | once | TRBJ1-3 | - | TRBV6-5
CASSVDQNTEAFF | TGTGCCAGCAGCGTAGATCAGAACACTGAAGCTTTCTTT | - | TRBJ1-1 | - | TRBV9
CASSSFGGSNNEQFF | TGTGCCAGCAGTTCCTTTGGGGGGTCGAACAATGAGCAGTTCTTC | - | TRBJ2-1 | - | TRBV6-6
CASIPLGGDIQYF | TGCGCCAGCATCCCCCTCGGGGGAGACATTCAGTACTTC | - | TRBJ2-4 | - | TRBV10-2
CASSGGDRANYGYTF | TGTGCCAGCAGTGGTGGGGACAGGGCTAACTATGGCTACACCTTC | - | TRBJ1-2 | TRBD1 | TRBV2
CASSKGGAGANVLTF | TGTGCCAGCAGCAAAGGGGGAGCTGGGGCCAACGTCCTGACTTTC | - | TRBJ2-6 | - | TRBV28
CASSYSRDNTEAFF | TGTGCCAGCAGTTACTCTCGGGATAACACTGAAGCTTTCTTT | - | TRBJ1-1 | - | TRBV6-6
CASSRQQGSSETQYF | TGCGCCAGCAGCCGACAACAGGGGTCGTCAGAGACCCAGTACTTC | - | TRBJ2-5 | TRBD1 | TRBV4-1
CASTSRSSTGAPYEQYF | TGTGCCAGCACCTCAAGATCTTCGACAGGGGCCCCCTACGAGCAGTACTTC | - | TRBJ2-7 | TRBD1 | TRBV28
CASSPSRQGARKLFF | TGTGCCAGCAGCCCTAGCCGGCAGGGGGCACGGAAACTGTTTTTT | - | TRBJ1-4 | TRBD1 | TRBV5-4
CASSHLAAETQYF | TGTGCCAGCAGCCACCTAGCGGCTGAGACCCAGTACTTC | - | TRBJ2-5 | TRBD2 | TRBV3-1/TRBV3-2
CASSVDIGNTIYF | TGTGCCAGCAGCGTAGACATTGGAAACACCATATATTTT | - | TRBJ1-3 | - | TRBV9
CASSLGPSGLLYNEQFF | TGTGCCAGCAGCTTAGGCCCTAGCGGATTACTCTACAATGAGCAGTTCTTC | - | TRBJ2-1 | TRBD2 | TRBV11-2
CASSSLLNEQFF | TGTGCCAGCAGTTCTCTCCTAAATGAGCAGTTCTTC | - | TRBJ2-1 | - | TRBV6-6